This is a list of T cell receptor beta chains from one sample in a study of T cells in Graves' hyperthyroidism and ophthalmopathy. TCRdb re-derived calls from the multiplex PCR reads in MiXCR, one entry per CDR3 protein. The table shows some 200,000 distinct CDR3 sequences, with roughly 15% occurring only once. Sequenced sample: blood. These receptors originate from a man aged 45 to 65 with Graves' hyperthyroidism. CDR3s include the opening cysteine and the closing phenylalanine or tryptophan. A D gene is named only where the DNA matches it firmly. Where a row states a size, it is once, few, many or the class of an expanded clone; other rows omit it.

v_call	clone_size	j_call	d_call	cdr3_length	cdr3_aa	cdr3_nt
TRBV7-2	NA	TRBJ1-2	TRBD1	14	CASSLNTGGEGYTF	TGTGCCAGCAGCCTAAACACAGGGGGCGAGGGCTACACCTTC
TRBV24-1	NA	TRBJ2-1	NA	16	CATSDFQGGSYNEQFF	TGTGCCACCAGTGATTTCCAGGGTGGCTCCTACAATGAGCAGTTCTTC
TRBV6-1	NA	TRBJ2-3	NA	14	CASSSTTGTDTQYF	TGTGCCAGCAGTTCGACCACAGGGACGGATACGCAGTATTTT
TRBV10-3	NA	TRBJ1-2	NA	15	CAISESLGSLYGYTF	TGTGCCATCAGTGAGTCGTTGGGGTCTCTCTATGGCTACACCTTC
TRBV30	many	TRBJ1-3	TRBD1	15	CASNPTGGPGNTIYF	TGTGCCTCAAACCCAACAGGGGGTCCCGGAAACACCATATATTTT
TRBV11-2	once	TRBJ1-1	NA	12	CASRQQNTEAFF	TGTGCCAGCAGACAACAGAACACTGAAGCTTTCTTT
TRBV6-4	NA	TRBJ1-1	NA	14	CASSPEFSNTEAFF	TGTGCCAGCAGTCCCGAGTTTTCAAACACTGAAGCTTTCTTT
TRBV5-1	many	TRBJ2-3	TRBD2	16	CASSFLAGAGADTQYF	TGCGCCAGCAGCTTTCTAGCGGGAGCAGGTGCCGATACGCAGTATTTT
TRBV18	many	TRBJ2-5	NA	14	CASSPQAAGETQYF	TGTGCCAGCTCACCTCAGGCGGCAGGGGAGACCCAGTACTTC
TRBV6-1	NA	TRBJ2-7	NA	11	CASSPSFEQYF	TGTGCCAGCAGTCCTTCCTTCGAGCAGTACTTC
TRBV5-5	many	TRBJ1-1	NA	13	CASSPQSNTEAFF	TGTGCCAGCAGTCCACAGTCGAACACTGAAGCTTTCTTT
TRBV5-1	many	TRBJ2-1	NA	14	CASSLDSEHNEQFF	TGCGCCAGCAGCTTGGACAGTGAACACAATGAGCAGTTCTTC
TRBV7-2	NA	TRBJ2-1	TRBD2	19	CASSSNVLGLAGFENEQFF	TGTGCCAGCAGCTCTAACGTCCTGGGACTAGCGGGATTTGAAAATGAGCAGTTCTTC
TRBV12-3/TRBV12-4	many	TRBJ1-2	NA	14	CASIRAGAGYGYTF	TGTGCCAGCATCCGAGCCGGGGCCGGCTATGGCTACACCTTC
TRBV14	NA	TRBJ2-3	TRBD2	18	CASSQTYRTSGATDTQYF	TGTGCCAGCAGTCAAACATATCGGACTAGCGGAGCCACAGATACGCAGTATTTT
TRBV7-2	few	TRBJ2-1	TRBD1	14	CASKRQGSYDEQFF	TGTGCCAGCAAGCGACAGGGGTCTTACGATGAGCAGTTCTTC
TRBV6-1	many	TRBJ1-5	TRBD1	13	CASSTQGAQPQHF	TGTGCCAGCAGTACTCAGGGGGCTCAGCCCCAGCATTTT
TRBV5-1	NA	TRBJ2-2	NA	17	CASSPKGHGINTGELFF	TGCGCCAGCAGCCCCAAAGGTCACGGGATTAACACCGGGGAGCTGTTTTTT
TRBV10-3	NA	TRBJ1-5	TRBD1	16	CAISAGQGNSNQPQHF	TGTGCCATCAGTGCAGGACAGGGTAATAGCAATCAGCCCCAGCATTTT
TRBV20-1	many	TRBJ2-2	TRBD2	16	CSARDVTSGLTGELFF	TGCAGTGCTAGGGACGTGACTAGCGGCCTCACCGGGGAGCTGTTTTTT
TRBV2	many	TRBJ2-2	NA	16	CAIPSWAGQNTGELFF	TGTGCCATCCCTTCCTGGGCGGGTCAGAACACCGGGGAGCTGTTTTTT
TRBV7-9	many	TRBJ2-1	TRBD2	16	CASSLARGVTHNEQFF	TGTGCCAGCAGCTTAGCGCGGGGGGTCACACACAATGAGCAGTTCTTC
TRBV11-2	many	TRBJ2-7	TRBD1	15	CASSPERGRTYEQYF	TGTGCCAGCAGTCCTGAGAGGGGGCGGACCTACGAGCAGTACTTC
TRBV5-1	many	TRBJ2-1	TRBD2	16	CASSRILAEKYNEQFF	TGCGCCAGCAGTCGGATACTAGCGGAGAAATACAATGAGCAGTTCTTC
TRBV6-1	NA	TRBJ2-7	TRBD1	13	CASRRTGQSEQYF	TGTGCCAGCAGGCGGACAGGGCAAAGCGAGCAGTACTTC
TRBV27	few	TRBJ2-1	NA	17	CASSSEGTGSSYNEQFF	TGTGCCAGCAGTTCAGAAGGGACGGGGAGCTCCTACAATGAGCAGTTCTTC
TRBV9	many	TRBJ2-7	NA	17	CASSVTRWRPSSYEQYF	TGTGCCAGCAGCGTAACAAGGTGGAGGCCTAGCTCCTACGAGCAGTACTTC
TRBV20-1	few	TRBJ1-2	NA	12	CSARPDGLGYTF	TGCAGTGCTAGGCCGGACGGGCTGGGCTACACCTTC
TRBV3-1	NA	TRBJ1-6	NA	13	CASSSTANSPLHF	TGTGCCAGCAGCTCTACTGCTAATTCACCCCTCCACTTT
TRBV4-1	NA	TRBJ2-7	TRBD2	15	CASSQQGGTTYEQYF	TGCGCCAGCAGCCAACAGGGAGGGACGACCTACGAGCAGTACTTC
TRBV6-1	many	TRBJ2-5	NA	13	CASSEAGRGTQYF	TGTGCCAGCAGTGAAGCGGGACGAGGGACCCAGTACTTC
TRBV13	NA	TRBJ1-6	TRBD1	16	CASSLRNTGGDSPLHF	TGTGCCAGCAGCCTACGAAATACAGGGGGAGATTCACCCCTCCACTTT
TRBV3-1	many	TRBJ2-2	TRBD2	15	CASRIAGRNTGELFF	TGTGCCAGCAGGATAGCGGGACGGAACACCGGGGAGCTGTTTTTT
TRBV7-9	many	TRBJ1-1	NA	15	CASSLVAFPGPEAFF	TGTGCCAGCAGCTTAGTAGCATTCCCCGGGCCTGAAGCTTTCTTT
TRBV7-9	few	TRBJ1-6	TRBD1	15	CASRGGQGESSPLHF	TGTGCCAGCAGGGGGGGGCAGGGGGAAAGTTCACCCCTCCACTTT
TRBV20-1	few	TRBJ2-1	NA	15	CSAKGQRETYNEQFF	TGCAGTGCCAAAGGACAGAGGGAAACCTACAATGAGCAGTTCTTC
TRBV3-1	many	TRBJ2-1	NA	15	CASSQGRRSYNEQFF	TGTGCCAGCAGCCAAGGCAGGCGCTCCTACAATGAGCAGTTCTTC
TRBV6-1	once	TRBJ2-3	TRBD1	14	CASRSRTGADTQYF	TGTGCCAGCAGAAGTAGGACAGGGGCAGATACGCAGTATTTT
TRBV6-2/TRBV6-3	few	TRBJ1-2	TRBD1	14	CASSRGTANYGYTF	TGTGCCAGCAGCCGAGGGACAGCTAACTATGGCTACACCTTC
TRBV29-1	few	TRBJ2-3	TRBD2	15	CSVKKLAGGPDTQYF	TGCAGCGTGAAAAAACTAGCGGGAGGGCCCGATACGCAGTATTTT
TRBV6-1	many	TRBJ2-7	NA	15	CASSYDANPSYEQYF	TGTGCCAGCAGTTATGACGCAAACCCTTCCTACGAGCAGTACTTC
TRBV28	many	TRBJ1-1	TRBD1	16	CASSVPEWTGRNEAFF	TGTGCCAGCAGTGTCCCCGAATGGACAGGTCGAAATGAAGCTTTCTTT